Sequencing of this T cell receptor (beta chain) was carried out in a study of T cells in Graves' hyperthyroidism and ophthalmopathy. Overall study context: Specimen type is peripheral blood, collected at initial diagnosis prior to any treatment.

In germline, CDR1 is MNHEY, CDR2 SVGEGT. With 7 bases clipped from V and 3 bases from J, the junction kept 7 bases outside the gene matches. The CDR3 loop spans 15 amino acids. Researchers amplified the TCR beta CDR3 regions from RNA transcripts. With the HTBI primer set, the TCR CDR3 went through a first round of RT-PCR. One entry per CDR3 protein, called by TCRdb with MiXCR from the multiplex PCR reads. The sample records about 740,000 distinct CDR3 sequences, around 15% being singletons. This clonotype was recorded at least ten times. This TCR was sampled from a woman aged 18-35 years with Graves' hyperthyroidism. The sample comprised blood. V gene TRBV6-2 or TRBV6-3 combines with J gene TRBJ2-2; 8 bases match TRBD1. CDR3 protein: CASTRPTGDTGELFF. The CDR3 DNA reads TGTGCCAGCACCAGACCGACAGGGGACACCGGGGAGCTGTTTTTT.